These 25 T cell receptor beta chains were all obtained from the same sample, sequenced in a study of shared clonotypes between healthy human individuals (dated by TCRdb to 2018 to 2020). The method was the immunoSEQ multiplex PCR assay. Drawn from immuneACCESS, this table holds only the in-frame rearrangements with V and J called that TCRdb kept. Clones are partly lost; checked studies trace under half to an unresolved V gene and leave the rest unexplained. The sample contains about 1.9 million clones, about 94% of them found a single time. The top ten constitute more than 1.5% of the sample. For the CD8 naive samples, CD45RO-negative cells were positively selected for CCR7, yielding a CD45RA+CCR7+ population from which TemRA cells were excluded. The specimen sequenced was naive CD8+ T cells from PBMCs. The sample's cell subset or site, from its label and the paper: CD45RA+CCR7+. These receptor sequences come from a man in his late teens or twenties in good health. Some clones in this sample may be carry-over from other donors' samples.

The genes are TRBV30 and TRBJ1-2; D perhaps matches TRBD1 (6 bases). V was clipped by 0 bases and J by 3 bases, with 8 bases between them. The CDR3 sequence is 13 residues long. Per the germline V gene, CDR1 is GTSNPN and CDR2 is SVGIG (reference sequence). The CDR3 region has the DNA TGTGCCTGGAGTGTGGGGGCGGACTATGGCTACACCTTC. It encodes CAWSVGADYGYTF.

Here the CDR3 DNA reads TGTGCCAGCAGTAAGGGGGTTCTTAGCACAGATACGCAGTATTTT. Its translation is CASSKGVLSTDTQYF. J is TRBJ2-3 and V is TRBV27; possibly TRBD1 for D (6 bases). Germline values: CDR1 MNHEY, CDR2 SMNVEV (reference sequence). CDR3 length equals 15 residues. Trimming took off 5 bases at V and 0 bases at J, with 12 bases between the two ends.

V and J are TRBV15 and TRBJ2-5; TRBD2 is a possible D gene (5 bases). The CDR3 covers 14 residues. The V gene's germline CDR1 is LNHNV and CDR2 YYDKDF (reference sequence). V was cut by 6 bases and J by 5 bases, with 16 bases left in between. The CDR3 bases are TGTGCCACCAGTTCAGAGACGACGGGGGAGACCCAGTACTTC. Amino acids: CATSSETTGETQYF.

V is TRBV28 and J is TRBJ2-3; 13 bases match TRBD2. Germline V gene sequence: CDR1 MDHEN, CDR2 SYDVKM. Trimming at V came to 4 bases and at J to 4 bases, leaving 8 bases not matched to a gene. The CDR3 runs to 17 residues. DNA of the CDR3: TGTGCCAGCAGTTCCCCCCCTACTAGCGGGAGGGCAGATACGCAGTATTTT. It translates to CASSSPPTSGRADTQYF.

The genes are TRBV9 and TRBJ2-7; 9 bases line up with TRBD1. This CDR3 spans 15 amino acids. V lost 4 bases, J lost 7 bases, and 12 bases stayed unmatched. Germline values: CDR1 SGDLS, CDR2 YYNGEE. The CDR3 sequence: CASSTGTGLWIEQYF. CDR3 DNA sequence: TGTGCCAGCAGCACCGGGACAGGGCTATGGATAGAGCAGTACTTC.

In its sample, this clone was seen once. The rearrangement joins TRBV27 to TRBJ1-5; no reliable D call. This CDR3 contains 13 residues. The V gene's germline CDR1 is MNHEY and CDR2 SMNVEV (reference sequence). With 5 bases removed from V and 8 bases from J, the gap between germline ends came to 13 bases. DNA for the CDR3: TGTGCCAGCAGTAAACAACCCGGGGAGCCCCAGCATTTT. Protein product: CASSKQPGEPQHF.

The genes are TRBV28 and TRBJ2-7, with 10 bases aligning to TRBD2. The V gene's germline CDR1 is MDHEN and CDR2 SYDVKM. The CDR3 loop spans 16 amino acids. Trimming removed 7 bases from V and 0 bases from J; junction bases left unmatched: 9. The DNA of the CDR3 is TGTGCCAGCACCCTAGCGGGAGAACTAAGCTCCTACGAGCAGTACTTC. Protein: CASTLAGELSSYEQYF.

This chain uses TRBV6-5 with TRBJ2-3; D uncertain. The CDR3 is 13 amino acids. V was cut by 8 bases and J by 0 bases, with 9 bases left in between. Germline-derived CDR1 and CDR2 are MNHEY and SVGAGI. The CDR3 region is CASRITSTDTQYF. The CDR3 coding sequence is TGTGCCAGCCGGATAACTAGCACAGATACGCAGTATTTT.

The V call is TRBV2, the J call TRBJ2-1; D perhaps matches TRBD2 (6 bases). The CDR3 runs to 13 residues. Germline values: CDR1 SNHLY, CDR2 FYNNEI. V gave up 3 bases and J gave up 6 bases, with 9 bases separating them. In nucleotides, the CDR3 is TGTGCCAGCAGTGACGGGGGAGTCAATGAGCAGTTCTTC. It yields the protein CASSDGGVNEQFF.

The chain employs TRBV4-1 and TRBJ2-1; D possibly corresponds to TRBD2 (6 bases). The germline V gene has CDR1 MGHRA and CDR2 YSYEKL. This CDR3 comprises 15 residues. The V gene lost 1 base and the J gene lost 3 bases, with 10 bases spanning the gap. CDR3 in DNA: TGCGCCAGCAGCCAAGGGGGGGAACGCTACAATGAGCAGTTCTTC. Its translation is CASSQGGERYNEQFF.

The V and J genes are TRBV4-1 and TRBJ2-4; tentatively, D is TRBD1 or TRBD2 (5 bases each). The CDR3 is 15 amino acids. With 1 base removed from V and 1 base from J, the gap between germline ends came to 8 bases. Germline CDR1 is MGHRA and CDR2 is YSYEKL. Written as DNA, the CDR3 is TGCGCCAGCAGCCAAGGGGGGATGGCCAAAAACATTCAGTACTTC. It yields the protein CASSQGGMAKNIQYF.

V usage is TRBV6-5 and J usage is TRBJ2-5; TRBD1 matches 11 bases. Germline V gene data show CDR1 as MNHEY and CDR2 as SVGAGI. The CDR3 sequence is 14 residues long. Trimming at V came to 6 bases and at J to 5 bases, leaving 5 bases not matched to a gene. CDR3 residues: CASRDRDRGETQYF. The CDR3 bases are TGTGCCAGCAGGGATAGGGACAGGGGGGAGACCCAGTACTTC.

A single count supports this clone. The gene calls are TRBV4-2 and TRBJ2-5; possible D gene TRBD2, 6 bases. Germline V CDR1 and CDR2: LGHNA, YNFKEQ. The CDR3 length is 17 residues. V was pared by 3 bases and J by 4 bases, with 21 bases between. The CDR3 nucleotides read TGTGCCAGCAGCCAGGGCCCGGGGGAAGGGTTGGGAGAGACCCAGTACTTC. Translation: CASSQGPGEGLGETQYF.

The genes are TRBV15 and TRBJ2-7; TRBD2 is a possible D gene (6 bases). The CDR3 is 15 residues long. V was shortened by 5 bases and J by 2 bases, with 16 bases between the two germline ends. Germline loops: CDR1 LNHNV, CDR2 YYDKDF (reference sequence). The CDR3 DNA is TGTGCCACCAGCGCAAGGTCGGGAGCGCCCTACGAGCAGTACTTC. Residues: CATSARSGAPYEQYF.

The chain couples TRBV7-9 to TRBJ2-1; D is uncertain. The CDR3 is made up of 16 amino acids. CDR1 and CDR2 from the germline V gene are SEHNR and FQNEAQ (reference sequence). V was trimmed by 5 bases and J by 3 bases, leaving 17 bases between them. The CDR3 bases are TGTGCCAGCAGCCCCCCTTTGAGCCTAGTCTACAATGAGCAGTTCTTC. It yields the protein CASSPPLSLVYNEQFF.

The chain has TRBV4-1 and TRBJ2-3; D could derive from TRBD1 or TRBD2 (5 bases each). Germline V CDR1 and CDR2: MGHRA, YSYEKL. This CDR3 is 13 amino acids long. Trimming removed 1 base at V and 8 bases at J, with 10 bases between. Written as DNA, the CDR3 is TGCGCCAGCAGCCAAGTCGGGGCAGGTACGCAGTATTTT. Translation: CASSQVGAGTQYF.

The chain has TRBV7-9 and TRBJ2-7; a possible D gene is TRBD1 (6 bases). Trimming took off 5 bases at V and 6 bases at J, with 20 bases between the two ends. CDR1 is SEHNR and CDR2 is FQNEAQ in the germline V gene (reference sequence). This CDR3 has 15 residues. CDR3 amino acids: CASSLLAGALAEQYF. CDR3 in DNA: TGTGCCAGCAGCCTGCTGGCAGGGGCTTTAGCCGAGCAGTACTTC.

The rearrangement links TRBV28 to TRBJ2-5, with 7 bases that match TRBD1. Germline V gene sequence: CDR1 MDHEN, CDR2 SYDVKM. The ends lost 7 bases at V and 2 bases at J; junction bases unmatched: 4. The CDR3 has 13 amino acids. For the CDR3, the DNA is TGTGCCAGCACCGGGACAGCTCAAGAGACCCAGTACTTC. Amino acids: CASTGTAQETQYF.

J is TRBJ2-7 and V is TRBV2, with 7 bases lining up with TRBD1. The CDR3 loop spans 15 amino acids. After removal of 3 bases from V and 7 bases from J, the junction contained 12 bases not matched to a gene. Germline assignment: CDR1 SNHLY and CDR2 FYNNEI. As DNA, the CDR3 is TGTGCCAGCAGTGAGTCCGCAGGGGGTGGGGTAGAGCAGTACTTC. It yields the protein CASSESAGGGVEQYF.

CDR3 protein: CASSAPGGQETQYF. The CDR3 nucleotides read TGTGCCAGCAGCGCCCCGGGGGGGCAGGAGACCCAGTACTTC. J is TRBJ2-5 and V is TRBV7-9; 8 positions agree with TRBD2. CDR1 and CDR2 from the germline V gene are SEHNR and FQNEAQ (reference sequence). There are 14 residues in the CDR3. J was trimmed by 5 bases and V by 5 bases; bases with no gene match: 7.

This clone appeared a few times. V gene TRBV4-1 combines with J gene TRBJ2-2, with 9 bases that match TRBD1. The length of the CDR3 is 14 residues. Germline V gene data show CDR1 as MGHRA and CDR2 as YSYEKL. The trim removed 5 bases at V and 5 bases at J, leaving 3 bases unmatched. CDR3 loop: CASSAGTGTGELFF. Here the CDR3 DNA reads TGCGCCAGCAGCGCCGGGACAGGGACCGGGGAGCTGTTTTTT.

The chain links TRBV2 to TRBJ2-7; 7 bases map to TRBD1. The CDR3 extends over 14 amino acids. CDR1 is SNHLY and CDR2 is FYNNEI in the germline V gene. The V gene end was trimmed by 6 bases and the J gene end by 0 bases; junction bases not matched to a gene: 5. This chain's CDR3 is CASRSTGSSYEQYF. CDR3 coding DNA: TGTGCCAGCAGGTCGACAGGGAGCTCCTACGAGCAGTACTTC.

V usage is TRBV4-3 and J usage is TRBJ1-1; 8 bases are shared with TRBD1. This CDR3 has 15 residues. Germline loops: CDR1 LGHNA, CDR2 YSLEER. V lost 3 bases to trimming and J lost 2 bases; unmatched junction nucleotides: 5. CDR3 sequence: CASSHSRGRNTEAFF. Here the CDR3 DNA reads TGCGCCAGCAGCCATAGCAGGGGGCGCAACACTGAAGCTTTCTTT.

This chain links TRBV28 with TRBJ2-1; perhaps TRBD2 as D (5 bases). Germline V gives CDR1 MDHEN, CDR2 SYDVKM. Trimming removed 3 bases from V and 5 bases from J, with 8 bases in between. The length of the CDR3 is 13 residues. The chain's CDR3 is CASSLSSHNEQFF. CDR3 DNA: TGTGCCAGCAGTTTGTCTAGCCACAATGAGCAGTTCTTC.

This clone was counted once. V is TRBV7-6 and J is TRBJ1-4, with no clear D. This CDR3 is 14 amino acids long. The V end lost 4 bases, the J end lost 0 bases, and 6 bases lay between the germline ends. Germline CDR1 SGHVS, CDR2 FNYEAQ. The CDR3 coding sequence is TGTGCCAGCAGCTACTTAGCAACTAATGAAAAACTGTTTTTT. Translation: CASSYLATNEKLFF.